The 17 T cell receptor beta chains presented below share a single source sample, sequenced in a study of blood T cells in healthy people across ages. A second PCR, run for about 7 to 12 cycles, used a sample-barcoded 5' primer plus a J-beta primer mix. In TCRdb, the 5' RACE reads were re-called with MiXCR into one record per CDR3 protein. The table lists 1.8 million or so distinct CDR3 sequences, 39% of them singletons. The sequenced sample consisted of blood. These receptors were obtained from a human donor in good health.

This chain joins TRBV15 and TRBJ1-2; no clear D. Germline V gene data show CDR1 as LNHNV and CDR2 as YYDKDF (reference sequence). The V end was cut by 0 bases, the J end by 3 bases, with 17 bases between. This CDR3 has 17 amino acids. The CDR3 nucleotides read TGTGCCACCAGCAGAGATATCCGGGCAGGAGCCTACTATGGCTACACCTTC. It specifies CATSRDIRAGAYYGYTF.

This clonotype occurred many times. The chain joins TRBV27 to TRBJ2-7; D tentatively reads TRBD1 or TRBD2 (5 bases each). Germline CDR1 and CDR2: MNHEY and SMNVEV (reference sequence). V lost 4 bases, J lost 0 bases, and 10 bases lay in between. The CDR3 runs 14 residues. The CDR3, as DNA: TGTGCCAGCAGTTCGGGGACGCGCTCCTACGAGCAGTACTTC. It specifies CASSSGTRSYEQYF.

This rearrangement joins TRBV18 to TRBJ2-1; 9 nucleotides agree with TRBD1. The CDR3 spans 15 residues. V lost 5 bases to trimming and J lost 4 bases; unmatched junction nucleotides: 6. Per the germline V gene, CDR1 is KGHSH and CDR2 is LQKENI. The CDR3 sequence: CASSTSGTGYNEQFF. Here the CDR3 DNA reads TGTGCCAGCTCAACATCCGGGACAGGGTACAATGAGCAGTTCTTC.

The V gene is TRBV20-1, the J gene TRBJ2-3; maybe TRBD1 (6 bases). Per germline, CDR1 DFQATT and CDR2 SNEGSKA (reference sequence). The CDR3 contains 10 residues. Trimming left V 4 bases short and J 10 bases short, with 9 bases between. In nucleotides, the CDR3 is TGCAGTGCTATCAGGGGTGCGCAGTATTTT. Amino acid sequence: CSAIRGAQYF.

This chain uses TRBV3-1 with TRBJ2-4; 9 positions match TRBD1. J was trimmed by 1 base and V by 0 bases; bases with no gene match: 1. The CDR3 extends over 16 amino acids. The germline gives CDR1 LGHDT, CDR2 YNNKEL (reference sequence). The CDR3 loop reads CASSQDTGGAKNIQYF. CDR3 sequence (DNA): TGTGCCAGCAGCCAAGACACAGGGGGCGCCAAAAACATTCAGTACTTC.

The rearrangement uses TRBV7-2 and TRBJ2-7; tentatively, D is TRBD2 (5 bases). The germline V gene encodes CDR1 SGHTA and CDR2 FQGNSA. V dropped 8 bases and J dropped 2 bases, with 22 bases sitting between them. This CDR3 comprises 16 residues. The CDR3 DNA reads TGTGCCAGCGCCGACCAGCCCACGCGGGCCCCCTACGAGCAGTACTTC. Protein sequence: CASADQPTRAPYEQYF.

This clonotype showed up just once. This may be a read error, as it is one base from a much larger clone. The V and J genes are TRBV29-1 and TRBJ2-7; D not certain. The CDR3 length is 10 residues. Trimming stripped 6 bases from V and 7 bases from J, with 10 bases between. Germline CDR1 SQVTM, CDR2 ANQGSEA. CDR3 residues: CSVAYNEQYF. The CDR3 bases are TGCAGCGTAGCGTATAATGAGCAGTACTTC.

This clonotype occurred many times. J is TRBJ1-2 and V is TRBV7-2, with TRBD1 identical over 7 bases. The CDR3 is 12 amino acids. V was pared by 4 bases and J by 5 bases, with 1 base of the junction left unmatched. The germline V gene has CDR1 SGHTA and CDR2 FQGNSA. The CDR3 loop is CASSSTGYGYTF. DNA for the CDR3: TGTGCCAGCAGCTCGACAGGGTATGGCTACACCTTC. Together with reference TRBV7-2 and TRBJ1-2, the CDR3 gives the full variable domain: GAGVSQSPSNKVTEKGKDVELRCDPISGHTALYWYRQSLGQGLEFLIYFQGNSAPDKSGLPSDRFSAERTGGSVSTLTIQRTQQEDSAVYLCASSSTGYGYTFGSGTRLTVV.

J is TRBJ2-1 and V is TRBV6-6, with TRBD2 as a possible D gene (5 bases). CDR3 length: 12 residues. The V end lost 8 bases, the J end lost 5 bases, and 10 bases lay between the germline ends. Per germline, CDR1 MNHNY and CDR2 SVGAGI (reference sequence). The CDR3 loop is CASGVRDNEQFF. The CDR3 DNA reads as TGTGCCAGCGGGGTGCGGGACAATGAGCAGTTCTTC.

V is TRBV7-2 and J is TRBJ2-1, with TRBD1 matching 9 bases. V lost 5 bases, J lost 8 bases, and 10 bases stayed unmatched. The germline CDR1 and CDR2 sequences are SGHTA and FQGNSA. The CDR3 consists of 15 residues. The CDR3 protein is CASSQTGGAQDEQFF. The CDR3 coding sequence is TGTGCCAGCAGCCAAACAGGGGGCGCTCAGGATGAGCAGTTCTTC.

This clonotype was found a few times. The CDR3, as DNA: TGCAGTGCTTCCCAGGGGGAACGGCCCCAGCATTTT. Translated: CSASQGERPQHF. This rearrangement joins TRBV20-1 to TRBJ1-5; 7 bases map to TRBD1. Looked up from germline, CDR1 is DFQATT and CDR2 is SNEGSKA (reference sequence). V shed 5 bases, J shed 9 bases, and the junction held 7 bases outside the gene matches. This CDR3 has 12 residues.

This clonotype was seen only once. A much bigger clone sits one base away, suggesting this may be a read error. V gene TRBV29-1 combines with J gene TRBJ1-6; 10 bases align to TRBD1. Germline V CDR1 and CDR2: SQVTM, ANQGSEA. The CDR3 contains 14 residues. The CDR3: CSVRDRGVGSPPHF. In DNA, the CDR3 is TGCAGCGTCCGGGACAGGGGAGTGGGTTCACCCCCCCACTTT.

This chain uses TRBV5-1 with TRBJ2-1; 9 nucleotides match TRBD2. CDR1 is SGHRS, CDR2 YFSETQ, per germline. The V and J ends lost 7 bases and 3 bases, in that order; junction bases with no gene match: 14. The CDR3 is 17 amino acids. The chain's CDR3 is CASDYSAGGTFYNEQFF. As DNA, the CDR3 is TGCGCCAGCGACTATTCGGCGGGGGGGACCTTCTACAATGAGCAGTTCTTC.

This clonotype was observed a few times. The chain employs TRBV20-1 and TRBJ2-2; D not resolved. Per germline, CDR1 DFQATT and CDR2 SNEGSKA (reference sequence). V lost 1 base to trimming and J lost 1 base, with 10 bases between them. The CDR3 has 15 residues. Written as DNA, the CDR3 is TGCAGTGCTAGAGTCGCGGCCAAGAACACCGGGGAGCTGTTTTTT. Protein product: CSARVAAKNTGELFF.

This chain links TRBV25-1 with TRBJ1-4, with 9 bases lining up with TRBD1. Trimming took 6 bases from V and 8 from J; bases not matched to a gene: 7. From germline, CDR1 is MGHDK and CDR2 SYGVNS. This CDR3 contains 14 residues. The CDR3 spells CASRGDRDLEKLFF. The DNA of the CDR3 is TGTGCCAGCAGGGGGGACAGGGACCTCGAAAAACTGTTTTTT.

V gene TRBV12-3 or TRBV12-4 combines with J gene TRBJ2-1; tentative D call: TRBD1 (6 bases). This CDR3 contains 14 residues. V lost 3 bases to trimming and J lost 6 bases, with 12 bases between them. The CDR3, as DNA: TGTGCCAGCAGTTTTTCGGCCAGGGGCAATGAGCAGTTCTTC. Protein sequence: CASSFSARGNEQFF.

The V gene is TRBV19, the J gene TRBJ2-5; tentatively, D is TRBD1 (6 bases). The J call may be incorrect, as the DNA end agrees better with TRBJ2-7. CDR3 length equals 15 residues. The germline gives CDR1 LNHDA, CDR2 SQIVND (reference sequence). The CDR3 region has the DNA TGTGCCAGTAGTTTCACAGGGATTCGTCCCTACGAGCAGTACTTC. It codes for CASSFTGIRPYEQYF.